Below are 8 T cell receptor beta chains sequenced from a single sample in a study of blood T cell repertoires in COVID-19. Using immunoSEQ multiplex PCR, the repertoire was profiled, and TCRdb retains in-frame clones only, with some absent. The repertoire holds about 200,000 clones, with around 81% as singletons. Material for sequencing was PBMCs or T cells enriched from blood (not recorded which). These receptors all come from a woman in her forties or fifties with acute COVID-19.

This clone was seen more than once but under ten times. CDR3 amino acids: CASSQGQVYEQYF. The CDR3 DNA follows: TGTGCCAGCAGCCAGGGACAGGTATACGAGCAGTACTTC. The chain uses TRBV11-2 and TRBJ2-7, with 8 bases aligning to TRBD1. The CDR3 is 13 residues long. V shed 5 bases and J 4 bases; nucleotides not matched to a gene: 4. Germline CDR1 is SGHAT and CDR2 is FQNNGV.

The J gene is TRBJ2-1, the V gene TRBV28; 7 bases line up with TRBD1. The J segment lost 6 bases and the V segment lost 10 bases, leaving 6 bases of the junction unmatched. Germline assignment: CDR1 MDHEN and CDR2 SYDVKM. This CDR3 region has 12 residues. Here the CDR3 DNA reads TGTGCCACACTCGACAGGGTCAATGAGCAGTTCTTC. Amino acid sequence: CATLDRVNEQFF.

Many counts were recorded for this clone. V usage is TRBV9 and J usage is TRBJ2-3; 8 positions match TRBD1. Trimming cost V 7 bases and J 2 bases; bases outside gene matches: 9. This CDR3 is built from 15 residues. Germline V gene data show CDR1 as SGDLS and CDR2 as YYNGEE. The CDR3 sequence is CASASSGGYTDTQYF. CDR3 nucleotide sequence: TGTGCCAGCGCATCTTCAGGGGGCTACACAGATACGCAGTATTTT.

The rearrangement uses TRBV28 and TRBJ2-1; a possible D gene is TRBD1 (6 bases). The V end lost 3 bases, the J end lost 5 bases, and 17 bases lay between the germline ends. The germline CDR1 and CDR2 sequences are MDHEN and SYDVKM. CDR3 length equals 16 residues. Written as DNA, the CDR3 is TGTGCCAGCAGTTTCCACCGGGACACCTCGAACAATGAGCAGTTCTTC. This translates into CASSFHRDTSNNEQFF.

This clone was seen ten or more times. The CDR3 nucleotides are TGTGCCAGCAGTTTAGGCCCGGGACTAGCGGGACCCTACGAGCAGTACTTC. Amino acid sequence: CASSLGPGLAGPYEQYF. The rearrangement links TRBV27 to TRBJ2-7; 13 positions match TRBD2. Germline V gene lookup returns CDR1 MNHEY and CDR2 SMNVEV (reference sequence). This CDR3 contains 17 residues. With 2 bases clipped from V and 2 bases from J, the junction kept 6 bases outside the gene matches.

The rearrangement uses TRBV19 and TRBJ2-5, with TRBD1 as a possible D gene (5 bases). Germline assignment: CDR1 LNHDA and CDR2 SQIVND (reference sequence). There are 14 residues in the CDR3. V was trimmed by 4 bases and J by 3 bases, leaving 12 bases between them. The CDR3 is CASSRPGIKETQYF. The CDR3 DNA follows: TGTGCCAGTAGTAGGCCAGGGATTAAAGAGACCCAGTACTTC.

The sample holds one count of this clone. V is TRBV28 and J is TRBJ2-3; 16 nucleotides agree with TRBD2. The CDR3 is 19 amino acids. Losses at the gene ends were 0 bases for V and 3 bases for J; bases not matched to a gene: 6. Germline values: CDR1 MDHEN, CDR2 SYDVKM. Written as DNA, the CDR3 is TGTGCCAGCAGTTTATGGGGGGGACTAGCGGGAGGGTTGACAGATACGCAGTATTTT. Translation gives CASSLWGGLAGGLTDTQYF.

The genes are TRBV9 and TRBJ2-5; a weak D match, TRBD2 (6 bases). The germline V gene encodes CDR1 SGDLS and CDR2 YYNGEE. Trimming removed 0 bases at V and 3 bases at J, with 12 bases between. This CDR3 is built from 15 residues. The CDR3 spells CASSVVTSQKETQYF. In nucleotides, the CDR3 is TGTGCCAGCAGCGTAGTAACTAGCCAGAAAGAGACCCAGTACTTC.